The 11 T cell receptor beta chains below come from one sample, sequenced in a study of T cell responses to AZD1222 COVID-19 vaccine. Some clones are missing from TCRdb's copy, which holds only in-frame ones; the method was immunoSEQ multiplex PCR. This table holds around 150,000 clones, 85% to 95% found once. The source was peripheral blood, collected on day 0 of AZD1222 vaccination. The receptors here all came from an adult in good health.

As to this clone: One end of the junction does not line up with germline, which may come from a read error. This chain connects TRBV10-3 to TRBJ1-1; D may be TRBD1 (6 bases). The germline V gene encodes CDR1 ENHRY and CDR2 SYGVKD. The CDR3 spans 16 residues. The CDR3 DNA follows: TGTGCCACCAGTAGGACAGTCGATGGGGCGAACACTGAAGCTTTCTTT. Its translation: CATSRTVDGANTEAFF.

The V gene is TRBV25-1, the J gene TRBJ1-6, with D unresolved. This CDR3 has 14 residues. Trimming left V 1 base short and J 3 bases short, with 4 bases between. The germline V gene has CDR1 MGHDK and CDR2 SYGVNS. The CDR3 DNA is TGTGCCAGCAGTGAATGGGTCTATAATTCACCCCTCCACTTT. Protein sequence: CASSEWVYNSPLHF.

This clone has a handful of counts. The chain combines TRBV12-3 or TRBV12-4 with TRBJ1-1; D ambiguous. V dropped 3 bases and J dropped 7 bases, with 6 bases sitting between them. CDR3 length equals 11 residues. CDR3 DNA: TGTGCCAGCAGTTTCCGGTATGAAGCTTTCTTT. It specifies CASSFRYEAFF.

V is TRBV27 and J is TRBJ2-1; 8 bases agree with TRBD2. CDR3 length: 15 residues. Trimming at V came to 3 bases and at J to 7 bases, leaving 8 bases not matched to a gene. Germline-derived CDR1 and CDR2 are MNHEY and SMNVEV (reference sequence). The CDR3 loop reads CASSFLAGQKNEQFF. For the CDR3, the DNA is TGTGCCAGCAGTTTCTTAGCGGGACAAAAGAATGAGCAGTTCTTC.

V usage is TRBV30 and J usage is TRBJ1-2; 8 nucleotides line up with TRBD1. The germline V gene encodes CDR1 GTSNPN and CDR2 SVGIG (reference sequence). CDR3 length: 15 amino acids. V shed 2 bases and J 7 bases; nucleotides not matched to a gene: 12. The CDR3 is CAWSWEGQAISGYTF. The CDR3 DNA reads as TGTGCCTGGAGTTGGGAGGGACAGGCTATAAGTGGCTACACCTTC. Full variable domain (missing parts from reference TRBV30 and TRBJ1-2): SQTIHQWPATLVQPVGSPLSLECTVEGTSNPNLYWYRQAAGRGLQLLFYSVGIGQISSEVPQNLSASRPQDRQFILSSKKLLLSDSGFYLCAWSWEGQAISGYTFGSGTRLTVV.

The chain employs TRBV7-8 and TRBJ2-7; D is undetermined. V was shortened by 1 base and J by 0 bases, with 7 bases between the two germline ends. Looked up from germline, CDR1 is SGHVS and CDR2 is FQNEAQ. The CDR3 runs 14 residues. CDR3 bases: TGTGCCAGCAGCTTAGAGTGGGGCTCCTACGAGCAGTACTTC. This gives the protein CASSLEWGSYEQYF.

The CDR3 nucleotides are TGTGCTAGTGGTTGGAGCGGGGCCAATGAGCAGTTCTTC. This sequence encodes CASGWSGANEQFF. J is TRBJ2-1 and V is TRBV12-5; 7 bases align to TRBD2. From germline, CDR1 is LGHNT and CDR2 FRNRAP. The junction had 3 bases not matched to a gene; V was cut back by 4 bases and J by 6 bases. This CDR3 has 13 residues.

The chain couples TRBV18 to TRBJ1-1; D gene ambiguous. This CDR3 is built from 15 residues. Between the trimmed V and J ends, which lost 3 bases and 4 bases, there was a span of 15 bases. Germline V CDR1 and CDR2: KGHSH, LQKENI. The CDR3 coding sequence is TGTGCCAGCTCACCCACTTTAGTATTAAGCACTGAAGCTTTCTTT. Its protein product is CASSPTLVLSTEAFF.

The chain combines TRBV5-6 with TRBJ2-7, with D maybe TRBD2 (5 bases). Germline lookup yields CDR1 SGHDT and CDR2 YYEEEE. V was clipped by 4 bases and J by 3 bases, with 17 bases between them. This CDR3 has 15 amino acids. The CDR3 spells CASSLRGGRGYEQYF. CDR3 sequence (DNA): TGTGCCAGCAGCCTCCGAGGAGGTAGAGGCTACGAGCAGTACTTC.

The V gene is TRBV5-6, the J gene TRBJ1-2; maybe TRBD1 (6 bases). V lost 0 bases and J 2 bases, leaving 8 bases between the germline ends. The CDR3 spans 14 residues. Germline V gene data show CDR1 as SGHDT and CDR2 as YYEEEE. The CDR3 DNA sequence: TGTGCCAGCAGCTTGGCAGACAGGAACTATGGCTACACCTTC. Its translation is CASSLADRNYGYTF.

The chain couples TRBV9 to TRBJ2-5; D not certain. This CDR3 comprises 13 residues. The V end was cut by 0 bases, the J end by 1 base, with 4 bases between. Germline V gene lookup returns CDR1 SGDLS and CDR2 YYNGEE. The CDR3 loop reads CASSVDPQETQYF. DNA of the CDR3: TGTGCCAGCAGCGTAGACCCCCAAGAGACCCAGTACTTC.